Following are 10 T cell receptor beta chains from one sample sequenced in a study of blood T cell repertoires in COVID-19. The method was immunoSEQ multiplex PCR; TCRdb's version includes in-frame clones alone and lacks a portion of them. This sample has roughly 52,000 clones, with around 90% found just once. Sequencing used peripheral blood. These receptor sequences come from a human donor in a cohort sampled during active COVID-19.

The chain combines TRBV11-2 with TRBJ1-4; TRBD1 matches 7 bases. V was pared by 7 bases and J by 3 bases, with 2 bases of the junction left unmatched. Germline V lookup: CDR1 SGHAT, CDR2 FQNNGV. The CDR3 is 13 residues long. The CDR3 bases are TGTGCCAGCATTAGGGGGCCTAATGAAAAACTGTTTTTT. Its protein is CASIRGPNEKLFF.

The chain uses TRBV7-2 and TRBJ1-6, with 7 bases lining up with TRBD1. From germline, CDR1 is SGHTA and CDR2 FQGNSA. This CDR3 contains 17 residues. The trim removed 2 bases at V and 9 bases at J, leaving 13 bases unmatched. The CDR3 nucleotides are TGTGCCAGCAGCTTACAAAGGACAGGAGTGGGGGGTTCACCCCTCCACTTT. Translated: CASSLQRTGVGGSPLHF. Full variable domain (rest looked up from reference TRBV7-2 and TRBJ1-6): GAGVSQSPSNKVTEKGKDVELRCDPISGHTALYWYRQSLGQGLEFLIYFQGNSAPDKSGLPSDRFSAERTGGSVSTLTIQRTQQEDSAVYLCASSLQRTGVGGSPLHFGNGTRLTVT.

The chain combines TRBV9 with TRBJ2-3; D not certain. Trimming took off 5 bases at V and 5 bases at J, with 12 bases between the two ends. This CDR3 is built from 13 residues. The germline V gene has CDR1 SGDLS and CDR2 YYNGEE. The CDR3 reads CASSTVQVDTQYF. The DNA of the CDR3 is TGTGCCAGCAGTACAGTGCAGGTAGATACGCAGTATTTT. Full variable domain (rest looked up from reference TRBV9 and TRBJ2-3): DSGVTQTPKHLITATGQRVTLRCSPRSGDLSVYWYQQSLDQGLQFLIQYYNGEERAKGNILERFSAQQFPDLHSELNLSSLELGDSALYFCASSTVQVDTQYFGPGTRLTVL.

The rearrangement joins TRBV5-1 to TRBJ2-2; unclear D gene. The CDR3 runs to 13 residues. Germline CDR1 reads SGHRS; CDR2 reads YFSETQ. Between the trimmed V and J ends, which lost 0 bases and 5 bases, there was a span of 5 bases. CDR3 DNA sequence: TGCGCCAGCAGCTTGGGTACAACCGGGGAGCTGTTTTTT. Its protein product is CASSLGTTGELFF.

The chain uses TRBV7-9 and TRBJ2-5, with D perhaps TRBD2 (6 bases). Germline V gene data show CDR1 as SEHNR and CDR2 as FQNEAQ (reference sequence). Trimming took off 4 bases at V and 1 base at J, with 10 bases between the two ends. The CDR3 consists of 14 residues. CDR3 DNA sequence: TGTGCCAGCAGCTCTTGGACTATCCAAGAGACCCAGTACTTC. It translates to CASSSWTIQETQYF.

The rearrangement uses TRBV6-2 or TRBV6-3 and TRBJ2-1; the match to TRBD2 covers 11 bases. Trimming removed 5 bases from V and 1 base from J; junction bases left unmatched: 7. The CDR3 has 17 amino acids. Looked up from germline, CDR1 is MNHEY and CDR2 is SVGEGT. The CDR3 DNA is TGTGCCAGCAGTGGTCTAGCGGGGGGCCCGTCCTACAATGAGCAGTTCTTC. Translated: CASSGLAGGPSYNEQFF.

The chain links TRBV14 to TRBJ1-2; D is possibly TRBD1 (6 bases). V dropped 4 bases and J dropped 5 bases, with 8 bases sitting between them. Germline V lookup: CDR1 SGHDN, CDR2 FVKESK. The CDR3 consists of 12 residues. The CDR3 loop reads CASSPGEYGYTF. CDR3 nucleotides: TGTGCCAGCAGCCCAGGGGAATATGGCTACACCTTC.

The CDR3 DNA follows: TGTGCCAGCAGTTACTCGAAAACTAGCGGGGGGGGTTCCTACAATGAGCAGTTCTTC. The encoded protein is CASSYSKTSGGGSYNEQFF. V and J are TRBV6-2 or TRBV6-3 and TRBJ2-1; 13 bases align to TRBD2. There are 19 residues in the CDR3. CDR1 MNHEY and CDR2 SVGEGT come from the germline V gene. V dropped 0 bases and J dropped 1; count of bases not matched to a gene: 6.

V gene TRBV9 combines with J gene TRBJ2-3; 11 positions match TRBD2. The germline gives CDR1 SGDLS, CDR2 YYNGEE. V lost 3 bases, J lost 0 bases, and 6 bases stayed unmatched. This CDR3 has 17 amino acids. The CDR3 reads CASSAGVAGGSTDTQYF. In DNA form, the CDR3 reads TGTGCCAGCAGCGCCGGGGTAGCGGGGGGGAGCACAGATACGCAGTATTTT.

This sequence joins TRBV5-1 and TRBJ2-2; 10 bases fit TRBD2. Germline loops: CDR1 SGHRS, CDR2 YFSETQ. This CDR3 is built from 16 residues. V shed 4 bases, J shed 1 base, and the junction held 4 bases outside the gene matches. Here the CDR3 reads CASSPRLAGNTGELFF. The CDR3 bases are TGCGCCAGCAGCCCCAGACTAGCGGGGAACACCGGGGAGCTGTTTTTT.